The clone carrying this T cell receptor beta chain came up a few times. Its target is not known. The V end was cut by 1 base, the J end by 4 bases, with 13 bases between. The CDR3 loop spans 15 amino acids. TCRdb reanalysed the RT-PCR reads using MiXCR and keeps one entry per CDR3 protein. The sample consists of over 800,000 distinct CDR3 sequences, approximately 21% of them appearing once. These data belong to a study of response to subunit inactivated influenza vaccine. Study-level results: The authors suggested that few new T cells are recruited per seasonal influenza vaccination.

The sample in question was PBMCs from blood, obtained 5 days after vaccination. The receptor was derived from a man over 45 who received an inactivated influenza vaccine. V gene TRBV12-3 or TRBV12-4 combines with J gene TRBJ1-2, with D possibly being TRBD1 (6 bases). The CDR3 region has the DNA TGTGCCAGCAGTTTAGGGGGGGCAGGGCCCTATGGCTACACCTTC. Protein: CASSLGGAGPYGYTF.